The clone carrying this TCR beta chain was observed a single time. Its antigen is still unknown. J was trimmed by 7 bases and V by 3 bases; bases with no gene match: 15. Germline values: CDR1 SGHRS, CDR2 YFSETQ. This CDR3 contains 17 residues. The data belong to a study of cytomegalovirus exposure and HLA in healthy donors. Study conclusions and caveats: Using a false discovery rate of 0.05, a later analysis showed that 16,951 TCR beta sequences were associated with HLA alleles.

60 Vbeta and 13 Jbeta primers were used in PCR. Assay: immunoSEQ multiplex PCR; the TCRdb copy retains only in-frame clones and omits some. This table holds 110,000 to 150,000 clones, roughly 70% found once. Input material: PBMCs. This TCR derives from a woman between 40 and 50 years old in good health and CMV-seronegative. This rearrangement joins TRBV5-1 to TRBJ2-1; 8 bases match TRBD1. Here the CDR3 reads CASSSTQGGNGWNEQFF. CDR3 nucleotide sequence: TGCGCCAGCAGCTCAACACAGGGGGGTAATGGATGGAATGAGCAGTTCTTC.